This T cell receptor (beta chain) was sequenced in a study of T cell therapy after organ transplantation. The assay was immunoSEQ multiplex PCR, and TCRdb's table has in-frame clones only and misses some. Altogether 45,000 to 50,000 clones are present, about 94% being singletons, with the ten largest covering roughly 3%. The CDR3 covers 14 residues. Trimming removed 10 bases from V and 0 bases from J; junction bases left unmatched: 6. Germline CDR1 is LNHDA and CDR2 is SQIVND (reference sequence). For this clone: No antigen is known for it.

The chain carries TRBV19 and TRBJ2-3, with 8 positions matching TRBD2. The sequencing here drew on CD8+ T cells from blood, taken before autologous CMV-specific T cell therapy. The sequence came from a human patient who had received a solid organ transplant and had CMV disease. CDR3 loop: CATERGTSTDTQYF. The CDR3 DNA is TGTGCCACCGAGCGGGGGACAAGCACAGATACGCAGTATTTT.